The rows below give T cell receptor beta chains drawn from one sample of a study of identical twins. TCRdb analysed the 5' RACE reads with MiXCR anew, one entry per CDR3 protein. The sample lists 450,000 to 650,000 distinct CDR3 sequences; nearly 15% were seen once. This sample also appeared in a second study, on yellow fever vaccine responses in identical twins.

Material: CD4+ T cells sorted from blood. Every receptor here comes from a young woman in good health. Each CDR3 is given with its conserved first and last residue. A D gene is named only where the DNA matches it firmly. The listing skips clone size in some rows; elsewhere it reads once, few, many or a size class.

size: few; D: TRBD2; J: TRBJ2-1; V: TRBV3-1; CDR3: CASSHSGRATYNEQFF; DNA: TGTGCCAGCAGCCATAGCGGGAGGGCCACCTACAATGAGCAGTTCTTC
size: -; D: -; J: TRBJ2-6; V: TRBV28; CDR3: CASSLGRANSGANVLTF; DNA: TGTGCCAGCAGTTTGGGCAGGGCAAACTCTGGGGCCAACGTCCTGACTTTC
size: -; D: TRBD1; J: TRBJ1-2; V: TRBV15; CDR3: CATSRLGGSGYTF; DNA: TGTGCCACCAGCAGGTTAGGGGGCTCTGGCTACACCTTC
size: -; D: TRBD1; J: TRBJ1-6; V: TRBV28; CDR3: CASSPGTDYNSPLHF; DNA: TGTGCCAGCAGCCCCGGGACAGATTATAATTCACCCCTCCACTTT
size: -; D: -; J: TRBJ2-5; V: TRBV2; CDR3: CASTEEAPKETQYF; DNA: TGTGCCAGCACTGAGGAGGCCCCAAAAGAGACCCAGTACTTC
size: few; D: -; J: TRBJ2-1; V: TRBV24-1; CDR3: CATSDRDTWTSGYNEQFF; DNA: TGTGCCACCAGTGATCGAGACACGTGGACGTCTGGATACAATGAGCAGTTCTTC
size: -; D: -; J: TRBJ1-6; V: TRBV4-1; CDR3: CASSREGGRENSPLHF; DNA: TGCGCCAGCAGCCGAGAGGGGGGGCGGGAGAATTCACCCCTCCACTTT
size: -; D: -; J: TRBJ1-4; V: TRBV15; CDR3: CATSRDRVTGGEKLFF; DNA: TGTGCCACCAGCAGAGATAGGGTCACAGGAGGCGAAAAACTGTTTTTT
size: few; D: TRBD1; J: TRBJ1-2; V: TRBV6-5; CDR3: CASSYSPGQGAHGYTF; DNA: TGTGCCAGCAGTTACTCTCCGGGACAGGGGGCGCATGGCTACACCTTC
size: -; D: -; J: TRBJ2-1; V: TRBV3-1; CDR3: CASSHAGNEQFF; DNA: TGTGCCAGCAGCCACGCGGGCAATGAGCAGTTCTTC